This is a list of T cell receptor beta chains from one sample in a study of T cell responses to AZD1222 COVID-19 vaccine. Assay: immunoSEQ multiplex PCR; the TCRdb copy retains only in-frame clones and omits some. This table holds some 150,000 clones, about 90% found once. This material consisted of peripheral blood, taken on day 0 of MenACWY control vaccination. The source is an adult in good health. The CDR3 runs from the conserved cysteine through the conserved F or W. D genes are given only for firm matches. Clone size, where shown, is once, few, many, or a class for clones that have expanded.

>.|TRBV10-3|TRBJ2-1|.|12
CAISEARDEQFF
TGTGCCATCAGTGAAGCCCGGGATGAGCAGTTCTTC
>.|TRBV7-9|TRBJ2-7|.|14
CASSASPQHFSQYF
TGTGCCAGCAGCGCCTCTCCACAACATTTTTCGCAGTACTTC
>once|TRBV7-9|TRBJ2-7|.|11
CASSLTKEQYF
TGTGCCAGCAGCTTGACAAAGGAGCAGTACTTC
>few|TRBV19|TRBJ1-1|.|13
CASSALDVREAFF
TGTGCCAGTAGTGCCCTGGACGTTAGAGAAGCTTTCTTT
>.|TRBV20-1|TRBJ2-3|.|10
CSAFTDTQYF
TGCAGTGCTTTCACAGATACGCAGTATTTT
>.|TRBV6-5|TRBJ1-1|.|13
CASSLSLGTEAFF
TGTGCCAGCAGTCTCTCGCTCGGCACTGAAGCTTTCTTT
>.|TRBV9|TRBJ1-5|.|14
CASSVDGSNQPQHF
TGTGCCAGCAGCGTAGATGGTAGCAATCAGCCCCAGCATTTT
>.|TRBV28|TRBJ1-1|.|15
CASSLMGEAGSEAFF
TGTGCCAGCAGTTTAATGGGTGAAGCAGGGTCTGAAGCTTTCTTT
>.|TRBV7-9|TRBJ2-1|TRBD2|15
CASSLLAGAKGEQFF
TGTGCCAGCAGCTTACTAGCGGGGGCGAAGGGTGAGCAGTTCTTC
>.|TRBV27|TRBJ2-7|.|14
CASSWEGGAYEQYF
TGTGCCAGCAGTTGGGAAGGCGGAGCCTACGAGCAGTACTTC
>.|TRBV18|TRBJ2-7|.|15
CASSPTHNGGSEQYF
TGTGCCAGCTCACCGACACACAATGGGGGGAGCGAGCAGTACTTC
>.|TRBV18|TRBJ1-1|.|14
CASSPESMNTEAFF
TGTGCCAGCTCACCGGAGAGCATGAACACTGAAGCTTTCTTT
>.|TRBV5-1|TRBJ2-7|TRBD1|13
CASFRDSPYEQYF
TGCGCCAGCTTTAGGGACAGCCCCTACGAGCAGTACTTC
>.|TRBV5-1|TRBJ2-5|.|12
CASSQQKETQYF
TGCGCCAGCAGCCAACAAAAAGAGACCCAGTACTTC
>.|TRBV4-1|TRBJ1-2|.|12
CASSRDDYGYTF
TGCGCCAGCAGCCGCGATGACTATGGCTACACCTTC
>.|TRBV11-2|TRBJ1-5|.|13
CASSLGGHAPQHF
TGTGCCAGCAGCTTAGGGGGACACGCGCCCCAGCATTTT
>.|TRBV4-1|TRBJ1-2|.|12
CASSQTGGGYTF
TGCGCCAGCAGCCAGACCGGGGGAGGCTACACCTTC
>.|TRBV5-1|TRBJ1-4|TRBD1|13
CASSTGGGEKLFF
TGCGCCAGCAGCACAGGGGGCGGTGAAAAACTGTTTTTT
>once|TRBV3-1/TRBV3-2|TRBJ1-2|.|13
CASSTDKTYGYTF
TGTGCCAGCAGCACCGACAAGACCTATGGCTACACCTTC
>.|TRBV7-2|TRBJ1-1|.|15
CASSFRTGTATEAFF
TGTGCCAGCAGCTTCAGAACAGGGACGGCCACTGAAGCTTTCTTT
>.|TRBV11-2|TRBJ1-1|.|16
CASSLAGRGLNTEAFF
TGTGCCAGCAGCTTAGCTGGTCGGGGCTTGAACACTGAAGCTTTCTTT
>.|TRBV2|TRBJ1-3|.|15
CASSEEGQGGNTIYF
TGTGCCAGCAGTGAAGAGGGCCAGGGCGGAAACACCATATATTTT
>.|TRBV6-1|TRBJ2-7|.|13
CASSESEFYEQYF
TGTGCCAGCAGTGAGTCAGAATTCTACGAGCAGTACTTC
>.|TRBV2|TRBJ1-1|.|13
CASNAGPGTEAFF
TGTGCCAGCAACGCAGGGCCGGGCACTGAAGCTTTCTTT
>.|TRBV12-1|TRBJ2-7|.|10
CASSLWEQYF
TGTGCCAGCAGCTTGTGGGAGCAGTACTTC
>.|TRBV18|TRBJ2-7|.|17
CASSPEGWADSSYEQYF
TGTGCCAGCTCACCAGAGGGGTGGGCTGATAGCTCCTACGAGCAGTACTTC
>.|TRBV13|TRBJ2-7|.|13
CASSRGLDYEQYF
TGTGCCAGCAGCCGGGGTCTAGACTACGAGCAGTACTTC
>once|TRBV5-1|TRBJ1-6|.|13
CASSLGQNSPLHF
TGCGCCAGCAGCTTGGGGCAGAATTCACCCCTCCACTTT
>.|TRBV25-1|TRBJ1-2|.|12
CASSRGGSGYTF
TGTGCCAGCAGCCGGGGAGGGAGTGGCTACACCTTC
>.|TRBV13|TRBJ2-1|.|16
CASSRTGLSSDNEQFF
TGTGCCAGCAGCCGCACCGGACTATCGAGTGACAATGAGCAGTTCTTC
>.|TRBV10-3|TRBJ2-1|.|15
CAIQDSGSSYNEQFF
TGTGCCATCCAAGATAGCGGCAGCTCCTACAATGAGCAGTTCTTC
>.|TRBV7-3|TRBJ2-5|.|12
CASPTVQETQYF
TGTGCCAGCCCGACGGTCCAAGAGACCCAGTACTTC
>.|TRBV12-5|TRBJ2-3|.|18
CASGLVPGGGHRTDTQYF
TGTGCTAGTGGTTTGGTACCCGGTGGGGGACACCGCACAGATACGCAGTATTTT
>.|TRBV19|TRBJ1-2|.|16
CARPEIRRGPDYGYTF
TGTGCCAGGCCAGAGATTCGTCGGGGACCTGACTATGGCTACACCTTC
>.|TRBV6-5|TRBJ1-4|.|14
CASRRQDAKEKLFF
TGTGCCAGCAGGCGACAGGATGCAAAGGAAAAACTGTTTTTT
>.|TRBV18|TRBJ1-4|TRBD1|13
CASSDRGEEKLFF
TGTGCCAGCTCAGACAGGGGCGAGGAAAAACTGTTTTTT
>.|TRBV6-5|TRBJ1-5|TRBD1|15
CASAPLGQGNQPQHF
TGTGCCAGCGCTCCACTGGGACAGGGCAATCAGCCCCAGCATTTT
>.|TRBV5-1|TRBJ1-2|.|13
CASSLEAGDGYTF
TGCGCCAGCAGCTTGGAGGCCGGAGATGGCTACACCTTC
>.|TRBV27|TRBJ1-2|TRBD1|15
CASSYSDRDNYGYTF
TGTGCCAGCAGTTACTCGGACAGGGACAACTATGGCTACACCTTC
>.|TRBV4-1|TRBJ1-2|.|11
CASSHSDGYTF
TGCGCCAGCAGCCACAGCGATGGCTACACCTTC
>.|TRBV7-9|TRBJ2-7|TRBD2|17
CASSKPPGTSGRNEQYF
TGTGCCAGCAGCAAACCCCCCGGGACTAGCGGGAGGAATGAGCAGTACTTC
>.|TRBV5-5|TRBJ1-6|.|15
CASSLTSSYNSPLHF
TGTGCCAGCAGTCTCACGAGCTCCTATAATTCACCCCTCCACTTT
>.|TRBV12-5|TRBJ1-1|TRBD1|15
CASGLYRTGGTEAFF
TGTGCTAGTGGTTTATATCGGACAGGGGGCACTGAAGCTTTCTTT
>.|TRBV19|TRBJ1-4|.|13
CASSDRRNEKLFF
TGTGCCAGTAGTGACAGAAGAAATGAAAAACTGTTTTTT
>once|TRBV12-1|TRBJ2-1|.|12
CASSSRGDEQFF
TGTGCCAGCTCATCGAGGGGAGATGAGCAGTTCTTC
>.|TRBV6-1|TRBJ2-2|TRBD2|18
CASSEGRGSGSDTGELFF
TGTGCCAGCAGTGAAGGGCGTGGTAGCGGGAGCGACACCGGGGAGCTGTTTTTT
>.|TRBV6-5|TRBJ1-1|TRBD1|14
CASSSRGLGTEAFF
TGTGCCAGCAGTTCCAGGGGGCTGGGCACTGAAGCTTTCTTT
>.|TRBV10-1|TRBJ2-7|.|11
CASSNGEEQYF
TGCGCCAGCAGCAACGGGGAGGAGCAGTACTTC
>.|TRBV6-4|TRBJ2-2|TRBD2|16
CASSLVGGADTGELFF
TGTGCCAGCAGTTTGGTCGGGGGGGCCGACACCGGGGAGCTGTTTTTT
>.|TRBV6-9|TRBJ1-5|.|16
CASSYFVDYSNQPQHF
TGTGCCAGCAGTTATTTTGTGGACTATAGCAATCAGCCCCAGCATTTT
>.|TRBV9|TRBJ1-4|TRBD1|14
CASSVGQGDEKLFF
TGTGCCAGCAGCGTAGGGCAGGGGGATGAAAAACTGTTTTTT
>.|TRBV5-1|TRBJ2-1|TRBD2|18
CASSLRLAGLGAYNEQFF
TGCGCCAGCAGCTTGAGACTAGCGGGTCTTGGGGCCTACAATGAGCAGTTCTTC
>.|TRBV6-5|TRBJ1-2|TRBD1|13
CASSRTGTDGYTF
TGTGCCAGCAGCCGGACAGGAACAGACGGCTACACCTTC